Following are 21 T cell receptor beta chains from one sample sequenced in a study of OX40 agonist ivuxolimab in advanced cancers. Clones were sequenced by immunoSEQ multiplex PCR, and TCRdb holds only the in-frame ones, with some missing. The table includes around 46,000 clones, about 91% detected once. The specimen was CD4+ or CD8+ T cells sorted from blood, collected in a trial of the OX40 agonist ivuxolimab. The receptor set was obtained from an adult with an advanced solid tumor such as melanoma, head and neck, liver or kidney cancer.

The chain recombines TRBV4-3 with TRBJ2-1; weak D call: TRBD1 (6 bases). V was clipped by 0 bases and J by 3 bases, with 15 bases between them. The CDR3 has 17 residues. CDR1 is LGHNA and CDR2 is YSLEER in the germline V gene. DNA of the CDR3: TGCGCCAGCAGCCAAGATCGTCGCCAGGGGTTCTACAATGAGCAGTTCTTC. Translating gives CASSQDRRQGFYNEQFF.

The chain joins TRBV11-3 to TRBJ2-2, with TRBD1 identical over 10 bases. This CDR3 region has 15 residues. The V segment lost 5 bases and the J segment 6 bases; nucleotides outside the gene matches: 6. The germline CDR1 and CDR2 sequences are SGHNT and YENEEA. DNA for the CDR3: TGTGCCAGCAGCACCCGGACAGGGGGACCCGGGGAGCTGTTTTTT. Translated, it gives CASSTRTGGPGELFF.

The chain has TRBV19 and TRBJ2-7, with 11 positions matching TRBD2. The germline V gene has CDR1 LNHDA and CDR2 SQIVND (reference sequence). V lost 5 bases to trimming and J lost 4 bases; unmatched junction nucleotides: 4. This CDR3 contains 14 residues. The CDR3 DNA reads as TGTGCCAGTAGTGTCGTAGCGGGAGGGTACGAGCAGTACTTC. This gives the protein CASSVVAGGYEQYF.

This chain joins TRBV6-1 and TRBJ1-1, with D unresolved. The germline V and J ends were trimmed by 7 bases and 1 base, with 16 bases remaining between them. The CDR3 has 15 residues. Germline CDR1 MNHNS, CDR2 SASEGT. CDR3 DNA sequence: TGTGCCAGCATAAGTAACCGTGAGGGGAACACTGAAGCTTTCTTT. As protein: CASISNREGNTEAFF.

V usage is TRBV7-9 and J usage is TRBJ1-1; D remains ambiguous. V lost 2 bases to trimming and J lost 2 bases, with 9 bases between them. From germline, CDR1 is SEHNR and CDR2 FQNEAQ (reference sequence). The CDR3 runs to 14 residues. The CDR3 coding sequence is TGTGCCAGCAGCTTATACGTCAGAAACACTGAAGCTTTCTTT. Translation: CASSLYVRNTEAFF.

The V gene is TRBV2, the J gene TRBJ2-1; the D gene is possibly TRBD1 (6 bases). The CDR3 sequence is 16 residues long. Germline V lookup: CDR1 SNHLY, CDR2 FYNNEI. The V and J ends lost 10 bases and 6 bases respectively, with 25 bases between them. The CDR3 sequence is CATPIQPGHGTNEQFF. As DNA, the CDR3 is TGTGCCACCCCGATCCAGCCGGGACACGGTACCAATGAGCAGTTCTTC.

V is TRBV7-9 and J is TRBJ1-1; D is perhaps TRBD1 (6 bases). CDR1 and CDR2 (germline): SEHNR, FQNEAQ (reference sequence). The CDR3 runs to 17 residues. Between the trimmed V and J ends, which lost 1 base and 5 bases, there was a span of 20 bases. The CDR3 region is CASSLVPLSGARTEAFF. CDR3 coding DNA: TGTGCCAGCAGCTTAGTTCCGCTGTCGGGGGCGCGAACTGAAGCTTTCTTT.

This rearrangement joins TRBV4-3 to TRBJ1-1; 9 bases match TRBD1. V lost 0 bases and J lost 3; bases outside the gene matches: 11. This CDR3 is built from 18 residues. Germline V gene lookup returns CDR1 LGHNA and CDR2 YSLEER. The CDR3 DNA reads TGCGCCAGCAGCCAAGACCCCCTGGACAGGGGAGGCTACACTGAAGCTTTCTTT. The encoded protein is CASSQDPLDRGGYTEAFF.

The rearrangement uses TRBV7-8 and TRBJ2-3; 8 nucleotides line up with TRBD2. CDR3 length: 17 residues. Germline V gene lookup returns CDR1 SGHVS and CDR2 FQNEAQ. The V segment lost 0 bases and the J segment 2 bases; nucleotides outside the gene matches: 7. The CDR3 DNA follows: TGTGCCAGCAGCTTAGCTAGTGCGGGGGGCACCACAGATACGCAGTATTTT. This translates into CASSLASAGGTTDTQYF.

This chain joins TRBV20-1 and TRBJ2-1; no firm D call. The CDR3 is 11 residues long. Between the trimmed V and J ends, which lost 2 bases and 5 bases, there was a span of 4 bases. Germline loops: CDR1 DFQATT, CDR2 SNEGSKA (reference sequence). The CDR3 region is CSARLDNEQFF. The CDR3 nucleotides read TGCAGTGCTAGATTAGACAATGAGCAGTTCTTC.

The V gene is TRBV28, the J gene TRBJ1-1, with a possible D match to TRBD1 (5 bases). V was clipped by 7 bases and J by 3 bases, with 15 bases between them. The CDR3 contains 14 residues. Germline assignment: CDR1 MDHEN and CDR2 SYDVKM. The CDR3 DNA reads TGTGCCAGCAAACTCCCGACAGTCCACACTGAAGCTTTCTTT. Translating it yields CASKLPTVHTEAFF.

The chain links TRBV2 to TRBJ2-1; D gene ambiguous. CDR3 length: 12 amino acids. V lost 8 bases and J 2 bases, leaving 7 bases between the germline ends. From germline, CDR1 is SNHLY and CDR2 FYNNEI. CDR3 protein: CASDEAYNEQFF. CDR3 DNA: TGTGCCAGCGATGAGGCCTACAATGAGCAGTTCTTC. The whole variable domain, remainder taken from reference TRBV2 and TRBJ2-1, is EPEVTQTPSHQVTQMGQEVILRCVPISNHLYFYWYRQILGQKVEFLVSFYNNEISEKSEIFDDQFSVERPDGSNFTLKIRSTKLEDSAMYFCASDEAYNEQFFGPGTRLTVL.

This clone was observed a few times. The chain couples TRBV28 to TRBJ1-1, with a tentative D call TRBD1 (6 bases). The V gene lost 5 bases and the J gene lost 5 bases, with 15 bases spanning the gap. The CDR3 contains 14 residues. Germline V gene data show CDR1 as MDHEN and CDR2 as SYDVKM. The CDR3, as DNA: TGTGCCAGCAGTCTGGACAGTGAATGGACTGAAGCTTTCTTT. This encodes CASSLDSEWTEAFF.

This chain joins TRBV28 and TRBJ2-2; 7 bases align to TRBD2. There are 17 residues in the CDR3. CDR1 is MDHEN and CDR2 is SYDVKM in the germline V gene. Trimming at V came to 7 bases and at J to 0 bases, leaving 11 bases not matched to a gene. CDR3 DNA: TGTGCCAGCACCTCGACTAGCCGACACACGAACACCGGGGAGCTGTTTTTT. This codes for CASTSTSRHTNTGELFF.

This chain links TRBV4-2 with TRBJ2-7; 8 bases are shared with TRBD2. Germline values: CDR1 LGHNA, CDR2 YNFKEQ. The CDR3 extends over 16 amino acids. With V trimmed by 1 base and J by 0 bases, 5 bases remained unmatched. CDR3 protein: CASSQVISGSSYEQYF. The CDR3 DNA is TGTGCCAGCAGCCAAGTAATAAGCGGGAGCTCCTACGAGCAGTACTTC.

This chain connects TRBV6-1 to TRBJ2-3, with D perhaps matching TRBD2 (6 bases). The germline V gene encodes CDR1 MNHNS and CDR2 SASEGT. The CDR3 contains 15 residues. Trimming cost V 5 bases and J 5 bases, with 17 bases left between them. CDR3 bases: TGTGCCAGCAGTAGACGGGACTCCGAGGGAGATACGCAGTATTTT. Protein product: CASSRRDSEGDTQYF.

The chain combines TRBV7-9 with TRBJ2-1; unclear D gene. The germline V and J ends were trimmed by 5 bases and 0 bases, with 14 bases remaining between them. The germline V gene encodes CDR1 SEHNR and CDR2 FQNEAQ (reference sequence). The CDR3 extends over 16 amino acids. The CDR3 DNA reads as TGTGCCAGCAGCCCGCCGCCCGGGTCCTCCTACAATGAGCAGTTCTTC. Its translation: CASSPPPGSSYNEQFF.

The V and J genes are TRBV5-6 and TRBJ1-3; D remains ambiguous. Trimming took 1 base from V and 4 from J, leaving 15 bases between them. Germline V CDR1 and CDR2: SGHDT, YYEEEE. The CDR3 runs 16 residues. In DNA, the CDR3 is TGTGCCAGCAGCTTGTTTGCGGGAGCGGAAGGAAACACCATATATTTT. Translation gives CASSLFAGAEGNTIYF.

V and J are TRBV2 and TRBJ1-6, with 7 positions matching TRBD1. Germline CDR1 and CDR2: SNHLY and FYNNEI. V lost 4 bases, J lost 3 bases, and 9 bases stayed unmatched. This CDR3 has 17 residues. The CDR3 DNA is TGTGCCAGCAGTGGGACCCGGGACAGATACTATAATTCACCCCTCCACTTT. It specifies CASSGTRDRYYNSPLHF.

The gene calls are TRBV7-8 and TRBJ2-7, with 13 bases aligning to TRBD2. Germline CDR1 SGHVS, CDR2 FQNEAQ. Trimming at V came to 2 bases and at J to 5 bases, leaving 9 bases not matched to a gene. There are 17 residues in the CDR3. CDR3 in DNA: TGTGCCAGCAGCTTATCGCGGACTAGCGGGAGTACCCACGAGCAGTACTTC. Protein sequence: CASSLSRTSGSTHEQYF.

This clone was seen a single time. The V call is TRBV27, the J call TRBJ2-3; 10 bases map to TRBD2. Germline-derived CDR1 and CDR2 are MNHEY and SMNVEV (reference sequence). This CDR3 region has 14 residues. V was pared by 7 bases and J by 5 bases, with 6 bases of the junction left unmatched. This CDR3 is CASNLAGEKDTQYF. The CDR3 DNA follows: TGTGCCAGCAATCTAGCGGGAGAGAAAGATACGCAGTATTTT.